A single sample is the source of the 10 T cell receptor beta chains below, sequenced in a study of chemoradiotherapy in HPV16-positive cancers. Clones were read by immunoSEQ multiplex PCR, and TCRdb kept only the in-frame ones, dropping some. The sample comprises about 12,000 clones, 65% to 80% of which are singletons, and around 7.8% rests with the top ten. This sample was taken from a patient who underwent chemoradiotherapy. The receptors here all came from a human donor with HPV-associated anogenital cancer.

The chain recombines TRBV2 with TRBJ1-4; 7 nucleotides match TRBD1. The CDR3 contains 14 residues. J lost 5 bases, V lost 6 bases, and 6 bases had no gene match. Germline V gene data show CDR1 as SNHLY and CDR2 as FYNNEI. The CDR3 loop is CASRRTDRNEKLFF. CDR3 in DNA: TGTGCCAGCAGAAGAACGGACAGGAATGAAAAACTGTTTTTT. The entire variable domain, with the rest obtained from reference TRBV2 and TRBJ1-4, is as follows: EPEVTQTPSHQVTQMGQEVILRCVPISNHLYFYWYRQILGQKVEFLVSFYNNEISEKSEIFDDQFSVERPDGSNFTLKIRSTKLEDSAMYFCASRRTDRNEKLFFGSGTQLSVL.

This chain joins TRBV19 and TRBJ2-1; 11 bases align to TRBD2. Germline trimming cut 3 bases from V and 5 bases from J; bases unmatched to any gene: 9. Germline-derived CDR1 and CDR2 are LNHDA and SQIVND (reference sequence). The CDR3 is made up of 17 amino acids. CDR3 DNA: TGTGCCAGTAGTATTATTCGGGGGACTAGCGGCAACAATGAGCAGTTCTTC. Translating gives CASSIIRGTSGNNEQFF.

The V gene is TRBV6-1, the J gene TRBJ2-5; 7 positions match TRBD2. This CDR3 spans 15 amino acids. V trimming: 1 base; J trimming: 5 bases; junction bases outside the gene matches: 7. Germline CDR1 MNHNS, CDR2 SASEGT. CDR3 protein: CASSEGAGESETQYF. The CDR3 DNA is TGTGCCAGCAGTGAAGGGGCGGGAGAGTCGGAGACCCAGTACTTC.

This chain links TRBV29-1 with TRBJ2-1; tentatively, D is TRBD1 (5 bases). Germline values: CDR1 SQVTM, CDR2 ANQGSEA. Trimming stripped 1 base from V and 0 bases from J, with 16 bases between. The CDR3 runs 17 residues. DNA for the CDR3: TGCAGCGTTGAAGGGACATCTCCAGCAAGCTCCTACAATGAGCAGTTCTTC. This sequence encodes CSVEGTSPASSYNEQFF.

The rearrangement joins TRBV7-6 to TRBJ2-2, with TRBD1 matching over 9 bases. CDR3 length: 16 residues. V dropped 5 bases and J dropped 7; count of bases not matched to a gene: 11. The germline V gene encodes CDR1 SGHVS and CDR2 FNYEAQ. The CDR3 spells CASSPRTGEGFGELFF. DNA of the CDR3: TGTGCCAGCAGCCCGAGGACAGGGGAGGGATTCGGGGAGCTGTTTTTT.

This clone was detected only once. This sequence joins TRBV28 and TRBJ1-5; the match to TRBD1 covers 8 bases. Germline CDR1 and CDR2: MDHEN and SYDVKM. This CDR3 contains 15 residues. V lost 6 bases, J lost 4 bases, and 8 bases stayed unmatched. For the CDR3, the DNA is TGTGCCAGCAGACGTACAGGGGGTGGAAATCAGCCCCAGCATTTT. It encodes CASRRTGGGNQPQHF. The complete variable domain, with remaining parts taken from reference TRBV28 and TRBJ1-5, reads DVKVTQSSRYLVKRTGEKVFLECVQDMDHENMFWYRQDPGLGLRLIYFSYDVKMKEKGDIPEGYSVSREKKERFSLILESASTNQTSMYLCASRRTGGGNQPQHFGDGTRLSIL.

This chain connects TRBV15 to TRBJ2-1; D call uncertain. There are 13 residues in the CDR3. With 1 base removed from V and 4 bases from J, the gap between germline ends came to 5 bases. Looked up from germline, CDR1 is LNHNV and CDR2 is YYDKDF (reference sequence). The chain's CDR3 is CATSRVQYNEQFF. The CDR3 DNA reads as TGTGCCACCAGCAGAGTCCAGTACAATGAGCAGTTCTTC.

CDR3 nucleotide sequence: TGTGCCAGCAGCCAAGAGAGAGGGTGGTACGAGCAGTACTTC. Amino acid sequence: CASSQERGWYEQYF. This chain joins TRBV4-2 and TRBJ2-7; D perhaps matches TRBD2 (5 bases). Trimming removed 0 bases at V and 4 bases at J, with 10 bases between. The CDR3 length is 14 residues. CDR1 and CDR2 (germline): LGHNA, YNFKEQ.

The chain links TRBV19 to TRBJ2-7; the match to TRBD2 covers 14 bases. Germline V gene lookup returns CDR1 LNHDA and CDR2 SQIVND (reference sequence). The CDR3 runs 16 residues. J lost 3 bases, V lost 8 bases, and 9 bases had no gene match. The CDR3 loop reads CASEESGLAGGYEQYF. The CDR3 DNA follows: TGTGCCAGTGAAGAATCCGGACTAGCGGGAGGCTACGAGCAGTACTTC.

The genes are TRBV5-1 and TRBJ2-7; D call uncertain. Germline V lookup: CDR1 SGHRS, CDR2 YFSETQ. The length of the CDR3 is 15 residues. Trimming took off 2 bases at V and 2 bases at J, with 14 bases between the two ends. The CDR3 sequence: CASSFSAGGTYEQYF. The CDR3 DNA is TGCGCCAGCAGCTTCTCGGCAGGTGGGACCTACGAGCAGTACTTC.